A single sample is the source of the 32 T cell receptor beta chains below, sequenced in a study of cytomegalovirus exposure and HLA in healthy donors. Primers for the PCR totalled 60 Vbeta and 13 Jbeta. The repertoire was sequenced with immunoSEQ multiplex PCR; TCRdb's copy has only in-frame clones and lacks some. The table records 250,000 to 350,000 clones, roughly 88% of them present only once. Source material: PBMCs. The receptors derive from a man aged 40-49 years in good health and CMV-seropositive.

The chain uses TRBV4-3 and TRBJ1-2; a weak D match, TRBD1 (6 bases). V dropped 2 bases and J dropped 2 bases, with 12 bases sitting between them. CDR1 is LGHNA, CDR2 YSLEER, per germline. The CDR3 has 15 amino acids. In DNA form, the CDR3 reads TGCGCCAGCAGCCAAATAGGGACAACCAACTATGGCTACACCTTC. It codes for CASSQIGTTNYGYTF.

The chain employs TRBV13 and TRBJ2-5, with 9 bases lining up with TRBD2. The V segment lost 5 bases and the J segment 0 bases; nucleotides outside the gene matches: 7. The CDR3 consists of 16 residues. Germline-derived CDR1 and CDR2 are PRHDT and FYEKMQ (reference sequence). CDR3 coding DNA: TGTGCCAGCAGCATCCGGACTAGCGTAAACCAAGAGACCCAGTACTTC. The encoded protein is CASSIRTSVNQETQYF.

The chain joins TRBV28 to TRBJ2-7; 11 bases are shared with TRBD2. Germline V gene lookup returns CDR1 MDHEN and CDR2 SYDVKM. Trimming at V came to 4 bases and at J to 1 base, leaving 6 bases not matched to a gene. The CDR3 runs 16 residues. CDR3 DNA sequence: TGTGCCAGCAGTTCCGTAGCGGGAGGGCCGTCCTACGAGCAGTACTTC. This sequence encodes CASSSVAGGPSYEQYF.

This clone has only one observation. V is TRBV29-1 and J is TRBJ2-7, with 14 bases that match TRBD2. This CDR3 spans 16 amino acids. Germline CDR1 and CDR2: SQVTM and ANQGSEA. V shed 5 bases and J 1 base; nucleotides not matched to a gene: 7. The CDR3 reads CSVTGTSGSASYEQYF. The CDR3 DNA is TGCAGCGTTACCGGGACTAGCGGGAGCGCATCCTACGAGCAGTACTTC.

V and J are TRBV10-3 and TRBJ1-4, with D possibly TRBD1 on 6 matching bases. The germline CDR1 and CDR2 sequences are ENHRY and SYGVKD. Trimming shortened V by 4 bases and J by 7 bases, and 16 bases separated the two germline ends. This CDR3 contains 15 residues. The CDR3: CAISGSQGPSEKLFF. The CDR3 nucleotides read TGTGCCATCAGTGGGTCGCAGGGGCCGAGTGAAAAACTGTTTTTT.

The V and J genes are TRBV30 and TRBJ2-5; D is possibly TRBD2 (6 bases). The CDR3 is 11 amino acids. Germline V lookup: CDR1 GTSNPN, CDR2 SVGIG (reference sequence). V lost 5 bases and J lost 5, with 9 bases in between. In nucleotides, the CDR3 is TGTGCCTGGGGAGGGTGGGAGACCCAGTACTTC. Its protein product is CAWGGWETQYF.

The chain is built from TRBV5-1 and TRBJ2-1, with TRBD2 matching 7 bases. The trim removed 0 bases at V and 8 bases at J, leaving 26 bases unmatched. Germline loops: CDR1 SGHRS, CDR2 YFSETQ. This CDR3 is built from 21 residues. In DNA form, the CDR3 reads TGCGCCAGCAGCTTGGGACTGGCGGGAGAATTAGGCCCTAGGATGGGTTATGAGCAGTTCTTC. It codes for CASSLGLAGELGPRMGYEQFF. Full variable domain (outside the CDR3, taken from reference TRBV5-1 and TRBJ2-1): KAGVTQTPRYLIKTRGQQVTLSCSPISGHRSVSWYQQTPGQGLQFLFEYFSETQRNKGNFPGRFSGRQFSNSRSEMNVSTLELGDSALYLCASSLGLAGELGPRMGYEQFFGPGTRLTVL.

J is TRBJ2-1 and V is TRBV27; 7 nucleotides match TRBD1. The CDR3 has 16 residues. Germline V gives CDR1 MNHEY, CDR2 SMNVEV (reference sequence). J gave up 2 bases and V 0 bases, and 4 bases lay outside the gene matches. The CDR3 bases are TGTGCCAGCAGTTTATCCCGGGACAGACCCTACAATGAGCAGTTCTTC. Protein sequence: CASSLSRDRPYNEQFF.

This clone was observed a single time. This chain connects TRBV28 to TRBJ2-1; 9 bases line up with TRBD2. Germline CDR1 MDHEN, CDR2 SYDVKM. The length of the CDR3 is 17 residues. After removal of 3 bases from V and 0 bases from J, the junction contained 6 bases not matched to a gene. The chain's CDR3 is CASSLSGLALSYNEQFF. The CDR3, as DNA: TGTGCCAGCAGTTTGTCGGGACTAGCACTCTCCTACAATGAGCAGTTCTTC.

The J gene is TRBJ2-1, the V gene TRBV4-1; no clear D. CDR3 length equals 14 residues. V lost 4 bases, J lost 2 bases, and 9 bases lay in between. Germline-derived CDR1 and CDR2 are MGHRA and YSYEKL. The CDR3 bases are TGCGCCAGCAGCCTGAGACTCACCTACAATGAGCAGTTCTTC. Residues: CASSLRLTYNEQFF.

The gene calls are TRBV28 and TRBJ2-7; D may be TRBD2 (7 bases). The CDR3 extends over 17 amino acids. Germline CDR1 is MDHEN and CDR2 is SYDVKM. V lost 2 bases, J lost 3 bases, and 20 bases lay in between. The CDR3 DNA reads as TGTGCCAGCAGTTTAGGTGTGAGGGGGGGACAACTCTACGAGCAGTACTTC. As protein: CASSLGVRGGQLYEQYF.

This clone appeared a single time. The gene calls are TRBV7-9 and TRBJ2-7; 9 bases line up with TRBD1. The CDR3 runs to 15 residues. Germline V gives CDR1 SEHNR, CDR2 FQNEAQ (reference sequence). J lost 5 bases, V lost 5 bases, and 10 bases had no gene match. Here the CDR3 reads CASSIRTGVRNEQYF. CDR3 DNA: TGTGCCAGCAGCATTCGGACAGGGGTGCGGAACGAGCAGTACTTC. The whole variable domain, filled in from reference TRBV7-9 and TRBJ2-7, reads DTGVSQNPRHKITKRGQNVTFRCDPISEHNRLYWYRQTLGQGPEFLTYFQNEAQLEKSRLLSDRFSAERPKGSFSTLEIQRTEQGDSAMYLCASSIRTGVRNEQYFGPGTRLTVT.

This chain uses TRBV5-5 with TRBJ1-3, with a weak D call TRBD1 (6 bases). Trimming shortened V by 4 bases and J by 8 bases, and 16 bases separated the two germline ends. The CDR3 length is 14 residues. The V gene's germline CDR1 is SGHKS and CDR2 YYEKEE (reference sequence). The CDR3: CASSGGSGGHTIYF. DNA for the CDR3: TGTGCCAGCAGCGGGGGGTCGGGGGGCCACACCATATATTTT.

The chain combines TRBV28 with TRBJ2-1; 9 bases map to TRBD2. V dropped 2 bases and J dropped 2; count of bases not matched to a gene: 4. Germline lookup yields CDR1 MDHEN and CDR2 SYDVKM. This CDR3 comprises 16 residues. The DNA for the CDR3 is TGTGCCAGCAGTTTACCCATAGCGGGAGCCTACAATGAGCAGTTCTTC. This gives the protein CASSLPIAGAYNEQFF.

Written as DNA, the CDR3 is TGTGCCAGCAGCGAAGTGGGACAGGGGTACGAGCAGTACTTC. Protein product: CASSEVGQGYEQYF. The rearrangement links TRBV28 to TRBJ2-7, with TRBD1 matching over 10 bases. This CDR3 contains 14 residues. Unmatched junction bases numbered 6, after V lost 6 bases and J lost 4 bases. CDR1 and CDR2 (germline): MDHEN, SYDVKM.

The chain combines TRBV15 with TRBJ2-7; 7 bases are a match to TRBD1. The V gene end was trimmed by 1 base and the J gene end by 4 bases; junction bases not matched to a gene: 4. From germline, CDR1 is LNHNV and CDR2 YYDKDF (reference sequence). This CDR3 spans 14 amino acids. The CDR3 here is CATSRGGGTYEQYF. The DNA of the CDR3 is TGTGCCACCAGCAGAGGAGGGGGCACTTACGAGCAGTACTTC.

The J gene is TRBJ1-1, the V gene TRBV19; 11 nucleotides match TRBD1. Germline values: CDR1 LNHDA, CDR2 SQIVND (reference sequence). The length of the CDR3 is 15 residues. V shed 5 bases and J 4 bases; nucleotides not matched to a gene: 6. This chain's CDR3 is CASSLSGTGGTEAFF. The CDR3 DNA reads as TGTGCCAGTAGTCTCTCCGGGACAGGGGGCACTGAAGCTTTCTTT.

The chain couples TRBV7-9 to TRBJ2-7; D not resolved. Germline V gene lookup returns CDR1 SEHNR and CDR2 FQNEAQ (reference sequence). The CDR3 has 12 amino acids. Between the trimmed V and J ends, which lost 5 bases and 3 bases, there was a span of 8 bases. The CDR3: CASSPSRYEQYF. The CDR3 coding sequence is TGTGCCAGCAGCCCGAGCCGCTACGAGCAGTACTTC. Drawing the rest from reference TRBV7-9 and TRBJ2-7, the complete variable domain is DTGVSQNPRHKITKRGQNVTFRCDPISEHNRLYWYRQTLGQGPEFLTYFQNEAQLEKSRLLSDRFSAERPKGSFSTLEIQRTEQGDSAMYLCASSPSRYEQYFGPGTRLTVT.

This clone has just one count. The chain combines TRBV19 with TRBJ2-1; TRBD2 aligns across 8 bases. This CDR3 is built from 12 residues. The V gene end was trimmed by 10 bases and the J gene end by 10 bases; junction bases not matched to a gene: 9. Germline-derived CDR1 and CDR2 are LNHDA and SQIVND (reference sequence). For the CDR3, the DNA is TGTGCCACCTCGACTAGCGAAAGGGAGCAGTTCTTC. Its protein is CATSTSEREQFF.

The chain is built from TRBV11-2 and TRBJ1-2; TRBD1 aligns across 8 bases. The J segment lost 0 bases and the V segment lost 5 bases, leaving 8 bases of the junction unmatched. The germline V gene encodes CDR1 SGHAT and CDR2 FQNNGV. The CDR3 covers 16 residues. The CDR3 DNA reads TGTGCCAGCAGCCCGCTCCGGGACAGGACTAACTATGGCTACACCTTC. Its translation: CASSPLRDRTNYGYTF.

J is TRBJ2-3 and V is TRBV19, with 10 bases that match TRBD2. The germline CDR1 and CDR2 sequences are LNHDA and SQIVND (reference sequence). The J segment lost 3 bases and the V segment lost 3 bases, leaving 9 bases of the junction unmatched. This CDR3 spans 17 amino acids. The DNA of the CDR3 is TGTGCCAGTAGTATGAGGGCTAGCGGGAGTATAACAGATACGCAGTATTTT. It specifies CASSMRASGSITDTQYF.

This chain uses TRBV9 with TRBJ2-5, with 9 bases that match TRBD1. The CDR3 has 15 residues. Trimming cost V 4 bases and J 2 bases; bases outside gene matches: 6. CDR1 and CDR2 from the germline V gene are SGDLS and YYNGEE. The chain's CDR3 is CASSPGTGTQETQYF. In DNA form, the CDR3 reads TGTGCCAGCAGCCCCGGGACAGGGACACAAGAGACCCAGTACTTC.

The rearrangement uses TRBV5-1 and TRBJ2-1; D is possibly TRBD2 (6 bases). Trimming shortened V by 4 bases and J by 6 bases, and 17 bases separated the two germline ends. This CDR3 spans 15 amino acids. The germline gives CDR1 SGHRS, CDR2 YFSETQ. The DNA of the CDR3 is TGCGCCAGCAGCGGACGACTAGGGGCCGGCAATGAGCAGTTCTTC. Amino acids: CASSGRLGAGNEQFF.

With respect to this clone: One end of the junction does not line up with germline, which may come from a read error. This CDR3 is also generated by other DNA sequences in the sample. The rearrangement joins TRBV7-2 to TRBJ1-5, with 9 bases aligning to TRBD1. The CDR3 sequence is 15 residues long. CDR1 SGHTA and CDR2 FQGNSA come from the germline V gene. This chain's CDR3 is CASSLGGQGNQPQHF. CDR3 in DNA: TGTGCCAGTAGCTTAGGGGGACAGGGTAATCAGCCCCAGCATTTT.

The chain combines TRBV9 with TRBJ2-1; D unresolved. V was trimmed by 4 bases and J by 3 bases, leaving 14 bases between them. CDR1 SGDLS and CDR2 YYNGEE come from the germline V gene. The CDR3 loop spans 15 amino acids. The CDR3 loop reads CASSFRSAGYNEQFF. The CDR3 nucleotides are TGTGCCAGCAGCTTTAGATCGGCAGGCTACAATGAGCAGTTCTTC.

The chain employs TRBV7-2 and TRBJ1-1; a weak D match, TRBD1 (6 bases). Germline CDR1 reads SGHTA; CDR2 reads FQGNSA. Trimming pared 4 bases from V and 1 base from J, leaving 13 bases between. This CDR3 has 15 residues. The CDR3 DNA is TGTGCCAGCAGCTCGGGACACGAGACGAACACTGAAGCTTTCTTT. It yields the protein CASSSGHETNTEAFF.

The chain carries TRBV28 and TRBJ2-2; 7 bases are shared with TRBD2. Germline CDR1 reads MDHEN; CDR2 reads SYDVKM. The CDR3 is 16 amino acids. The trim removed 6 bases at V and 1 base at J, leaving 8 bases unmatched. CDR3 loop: CASRVPGLMNTGELFF. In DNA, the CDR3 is TGTGCCAGCAGGGTACCGGGACTAATGAACACCGGGGAGCTGTTTTTT.

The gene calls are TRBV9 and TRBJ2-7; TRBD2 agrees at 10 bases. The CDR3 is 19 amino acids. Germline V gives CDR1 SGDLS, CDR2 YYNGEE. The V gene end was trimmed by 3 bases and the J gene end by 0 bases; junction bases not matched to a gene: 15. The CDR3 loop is CASSGTGTSADLLSYEQYF. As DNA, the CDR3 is TGTGCCAGCAGCGGGACCGGGACTAGCGCCGATCTGCTCTCCTACGAGCAGTACTTC.

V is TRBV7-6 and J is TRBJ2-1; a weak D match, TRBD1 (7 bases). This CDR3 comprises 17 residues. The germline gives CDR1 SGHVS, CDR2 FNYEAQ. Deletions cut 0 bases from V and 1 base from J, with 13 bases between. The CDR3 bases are TGTGCCAGCAGCTTAGCGCTTGCAGGGGGGTCCTACAATGAGCAGTTCTTC. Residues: CASSLALAGGSYNEQFF.

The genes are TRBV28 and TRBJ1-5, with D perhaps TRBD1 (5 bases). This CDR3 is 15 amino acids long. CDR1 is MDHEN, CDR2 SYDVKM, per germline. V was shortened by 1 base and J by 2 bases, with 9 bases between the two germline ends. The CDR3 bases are TGTGCCAGCAGTTTATTTCGACAGCGCAATCAGCCCCAGCATTTT. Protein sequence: CASSLFRQRNQPQHF.

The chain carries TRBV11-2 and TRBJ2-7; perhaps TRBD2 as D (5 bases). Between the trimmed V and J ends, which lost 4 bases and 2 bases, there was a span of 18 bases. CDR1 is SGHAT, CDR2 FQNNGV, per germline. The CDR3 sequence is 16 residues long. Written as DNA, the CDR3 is TGTGCCAGCAGCTATAGGGTCGGGAATCCACCCTACGAGCAGTACTTC. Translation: CASSYRVGNPPYEQYF.

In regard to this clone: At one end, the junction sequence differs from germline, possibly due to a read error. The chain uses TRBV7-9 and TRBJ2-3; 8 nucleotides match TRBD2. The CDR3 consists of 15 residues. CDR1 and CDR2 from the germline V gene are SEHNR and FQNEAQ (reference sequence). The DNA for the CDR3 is TGTTCCAGCAGCTCACCACGACTAGCGCCAGATACGCAGTATTTT. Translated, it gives CSSSSPRLAPDTQYF.